A selection of T cell receptor beta chains follows, all from one sample in a study of a mutant IDH1 vaccine in newly diagnosed glioma. Using immunoSEQ multiplex PCR, the repertoire was profiled, and TCRdb retains in-frame clones only, with some absent. The data show around 92,000 clones, about 83% seen once. The material was PBMCs, obtained from a glioma patient treated with radiotherapy, temozolomide or both. These receptors all stem from a woman between 50 and 59 years old with glioma. The CDR3 runs from the conserved cysteine through the conserved F or W. D genes are given only for firm matches. A clone size is listed for some rows: how often the clone was seen (once, few, many), or a class if it is expanded.

V gene	clone size	J gene	D gene	CDR3 protein	CDR3 DNA
TRBV7-2	-	TRBJ2-7	-	CASSSPGHYSYEQYF	TGTGCCAGCAGCAGTCCGGGACACTACTCCTACGAGCAGTACTTC
TRBV9	-	TRBJ2-2	-	CASSVLDRNTGELFF	TGTGCCAGCAGCGTCCTAGATAGGAACACCGGGGAGCTGTTTTTT
TRBV4-3	-	TRBJ2-6	-	CASSQGDSGSGANVLTF	TGCGCCAGCAGCCAAGGTGACAGTGGCTCTGGGGCCAACGTCCTGACTTTC
TRBV7-9	-	TRBJ2-5	-	CASSQRAREGTQYF	TGTGCCAGCAGTCAGCGGGCCAGGGAAGGGACCCAGTACTTC
TRBV7-9	-	TRBJ1-1	-	CASSSQDRTVFHTEAFF	TGTGCCAGCAGCTCCCAGGACCGAACAGTTTTTCACACTGAAGCTTTCTTT
TRBV9	-	TRBJ2-2	-	CASSVGAGGELFF	TGTGCCAGCAGCGTAGGGGCCGGCGGGGAGCTGTTTTTT
TRBV7-9	-	TRBJ1-5	TRBD1	CASSRLDRTSNQPQHF	TGTGCCAGCAGTCGATTGGACAGGACTAGCAATCAGCCCCAGCATTTT
TRBV27	-	TRBJ2-7	-	CASSLKQGYEQYF	TGTGCCAGCAGTTTAAAACAGGGCTACGAGCAGTACTTC
TRBV18	-	TRBJ1-5	-	CASSLGGQVQPQHF	TGTGCCAGCTCACTGGGGGGGCAAGTACAGCCCCAGCATTTT
TRBV7-2	-	TRBJ2-2	TRBD1	CASSQRGQGNTGELFF	TGTGCCAGCAGCCAGCGGGGACAGGGGAACACCGGGGAGCTGTTTTTT
TRBV30	-	TRBJ1-2	TRBD1	CAWSPGTAYGYTF	TGTGCCTGGAGTCCCGGGACAGCCTATGGCTACACCTTC
TRBV12-5	-	TRBJ2-2	-	CASAPAAGELFF	TGTGCTAGTGCCCCCGCGGCCGGGGAGCTGTTTTTT
TRBV25-1	few	TRBJ2-2	-	CATDAGELFF	TGTGCCACAGACGCCGGGGAGCTGTTTTTT
TRBV7-2	-	TRBJ2-5	-	CASSLGGNQETQYF	TGTGCCAGCAGCTTAGGGGGAAATCAAGAGACCCAGTACTTC
TRBV27	few	TRBJ1-1	-	CASSLGVSAEAFF	TGTGCCAGCAGTTTAGGAGTATCGGCTGAAGCTTTCTTT
TRBV30	-	TRBJ1-1	-	CAWTPGPPEAFF	TGTGCCTGGACCCCGGGACCCCCAGAAGCTTTCTTT
TRBV4-3	-	TRBJ2-7	TRBD2	CASSQGIEAGDTYEQYF	TGCGCCAGCAGCCAGGGCATCGAGGCGGGGGATACCTACGAGCAGTACTTC
TRBV18	-	TRBJ1-2	TRBD1	CASSQGQGNYGYTF	TGTGCCAGCTCACAGGGACAGGGCAACTATGGCTACACCTTC
TRBV7-9	-	TRBJ2-5	-	CASSTIQGEETQYF	TGTGCCAGCAGTACCATACAGGGCGAGGAGACCCAGTACTTC
TRBV1	-	TRBJ2-3	-	CTSSLGGGYTDTQYF	TGCACCAGCAGCTTGGGCGGGGGGTACACAGATACGCAGTATTTT
TRBV13	-	TRBJ2-7	-	CASSFVQGTYEQYF	TGTGCCAGCAGCTTTGTCCAGGGGACCTACGAGCAGTACTTC
TRBV5-5	-	TRBJ2-7	-	CASSLGGTSYEQYF	TGTGCCAGCAGCTTGGGGGGGACCTCCTACGAGCAGTACTTC
TRBV5-4	-	TRBJ2-7	-	CASSPQGGLPYEQYF	TGTGCCAGCAGCCCTCAGGGGGGACTTCCCTACGAGCAGTACTTC
TRBV19	-	TRBJ1-1	-	CASSTQGWVTEAFF	TGTGCCAGTAGTACACAGGGTTGGGTCACTGAAGCTTTCTTT
TRBV7-8	-	TRBJ1-1	-	CASSPGTEAFF	TGTGCCAGCAGCCCTGGGACTGAAGCTTTCTTT
TRBV5-1	few	TRBJ2-5	-	CASSLEETQYF	TGCGCCAGCAGCTTGGAAGAGACCCAGTACTTC